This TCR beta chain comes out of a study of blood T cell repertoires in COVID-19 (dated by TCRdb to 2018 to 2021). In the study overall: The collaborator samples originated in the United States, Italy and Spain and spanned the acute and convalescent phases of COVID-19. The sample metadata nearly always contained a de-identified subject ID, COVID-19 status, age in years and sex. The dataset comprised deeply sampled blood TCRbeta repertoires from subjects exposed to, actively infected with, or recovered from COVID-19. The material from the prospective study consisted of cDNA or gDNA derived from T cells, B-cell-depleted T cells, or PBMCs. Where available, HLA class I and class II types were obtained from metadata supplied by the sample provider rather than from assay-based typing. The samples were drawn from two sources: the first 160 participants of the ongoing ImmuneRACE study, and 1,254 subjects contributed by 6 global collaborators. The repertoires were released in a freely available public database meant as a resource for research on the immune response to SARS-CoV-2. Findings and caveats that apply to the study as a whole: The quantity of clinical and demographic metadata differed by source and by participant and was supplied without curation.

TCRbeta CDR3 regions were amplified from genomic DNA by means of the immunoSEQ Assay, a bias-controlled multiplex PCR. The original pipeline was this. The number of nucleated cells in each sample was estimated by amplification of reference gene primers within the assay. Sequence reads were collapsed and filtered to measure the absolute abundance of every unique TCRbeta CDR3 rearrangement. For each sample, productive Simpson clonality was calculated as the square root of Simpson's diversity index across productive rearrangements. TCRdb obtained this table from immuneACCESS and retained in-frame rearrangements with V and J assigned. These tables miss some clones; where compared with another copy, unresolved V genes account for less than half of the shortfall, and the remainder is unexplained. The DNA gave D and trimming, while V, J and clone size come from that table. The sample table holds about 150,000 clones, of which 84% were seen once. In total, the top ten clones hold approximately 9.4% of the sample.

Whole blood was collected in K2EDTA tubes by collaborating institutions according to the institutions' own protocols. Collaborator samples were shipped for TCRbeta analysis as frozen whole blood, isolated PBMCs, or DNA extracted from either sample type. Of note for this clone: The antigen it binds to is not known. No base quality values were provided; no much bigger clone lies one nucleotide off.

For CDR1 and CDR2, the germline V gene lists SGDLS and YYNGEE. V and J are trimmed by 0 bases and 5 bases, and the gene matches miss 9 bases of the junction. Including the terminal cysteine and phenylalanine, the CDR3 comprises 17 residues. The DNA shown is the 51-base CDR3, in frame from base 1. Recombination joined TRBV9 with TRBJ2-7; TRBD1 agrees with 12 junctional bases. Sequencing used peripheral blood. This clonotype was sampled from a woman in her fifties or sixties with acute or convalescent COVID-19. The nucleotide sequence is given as TGTGCCAGCAGCGTAGCTGCCGGGACAGGGGGCTTCCACGAGCAGTACTTC. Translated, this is CASSVAAGTGGFHEQYF.